A single sample is the source of the 23 T cell receptor beta chains below, sequenced in a study of blood T cell repertoires in COVID-19. Method: immunoSEQ multiplex PCR; TCRdb's copy keeps in-frame clones and lacks some. The repertoire holds hundreds of thousands of clones, 85% to 90% seen once, with about 1% in the top ten. The sample was PBMCs or T cells enriched from blood (not recorded which). Receptor source: a man between 18 and 35 years old who had recovered from COVID-19.

The chain couples TRBV4-3 to TRBJ2-1, with 7 nucleotides matching TRBD2. This CDR3 comprises 16 residues. Germline V lookup: CDR1 LGHNA, CDR2 YSLEER. V shed 4 bases and J 0 bases; nucleotides not matched to a gene: 6. The CDR3 spells CASSRYGRSSYNEQFF. DNA of the CDR3: TGCGCCAGCAGCCGCTACGGGAGGAGCTCCTACAATGAGCAGTTCTTC.

The CDR3 spells CASSFSTGSEAFF. CDR3 coding DNA: TGTGCCAGCAGTTTCTCAACAGGTTCGGAAGCTTTCTTT. V is TRBV6-2 or TRBV6-3 and J is TRBJ1-1; tentatively, D is TRBD1 (5 bases). Trimming took 4 bases from V and 8 from J, leaving 14 bases between them. Germline loops: CDR1 MNHEY, CDR2 SVGEGT. The CDR3 is 13 residues long.

The chain uses TRBV7-7 and TRBJ2-5; 7 bases map to TRBD1. The CDR3 covers 14 residues. Germline V gene sequence: CDR1 SSHAT, CDR2 FNYEAQ (reference sequence). The V gene end was trimmed by 5 bases and the J gene end by 7 bases; junction bases not matched to a gene: 10. CDR3 residues: CASSRWTGLGTQYF. In nucleotides, the CDR3 is TGTGCCAGCAGCCGGTGGACAGGTCTGGGGACCCAGTACTTC.

CDR3 region: CASSGPGQRQPQHF. The CDR3 coding sequence is TGTGCCAGCAGCGGTCCGGGACAGCGGCAGCCCCAGCATTTT. The chain carries TRBV2 and TRBJ1-5, with 7 bases that match TRBD1. With V trimmed by 6 bases and J by 7 bases, 9 bases remained unmatched. Germline CDR1 is SNHLY and CDR2 is FYNNEI. This CDR3 contains 14 residues.

The chain links TRBV5-1 to TRBJ2-7; 9 bases line up with TRBD2. Per the germline V gene, CDR1 is SGHRS and CDR2 is YFSETQ. The CDR3 has 15 residues. V dropped 6 bases and J dropped 0; count of bases not matched to a gene: 7. CDR3 nucleotide sequence: TGCGCCAGCACCTTAGCGGGAGACGACTCCTACGAGCAGTACTTC. Residues: CASTLAGDDSYEQYF.

As concerns this clone: Other DNA sequences in this specimen translate into the identical CDR3. This chain joins TRBV24-1 and TRBJ2-1; no firm D call. Deletions cut 6 bases from V and 9 bases from J, with 14 bases between. CDR1 is KGHDR and CDR2 is SFDVKD in the germline V gene. CDR3 size: 13 residues. The DNA for the CDR3 is TGTGCCACCAGTTCGTCCTTTGGCGGTGAGCAGTTCTTC. Translation: CATSSSFGGEQFF.

The V call is TRBV6-8, the J call TRBJ1-1; a possible D gene is TRBD1 (5 bases). CDR1 MNHGY and CDR2 SAAAGT come from the germline V gene. This CDR3 contains 12 residues. The CDR3 reads CDVQVTNTEAFF. The CDR3 DNA follows: TGTGACGTACAGGTTACCAACACTGAAGCTTTCTTT.

The genes are TRBV6-5 and TRBJ2-1; no reliable D call. Trimming took off 4 bases at V and 9 bases at J, with 16 bases between the two ends. The CDR3 consists of 14 residues. Per germline, CDR1 MNHEY and CDR2 SVGAGI. In DNA form, the CDR3 reads TGTGCCAGCAGTTTCAGCCCGGGTATCGGTGAGCAGTTCTTC. Translated: CASSFSPGIGEQFF.

The chain has TRBV5-4 and TRBJ1-2, with 8 bases fitting TRBD1. The CDR3 loop spans 14 amino acids. J was trimmed by 7 bases and V by 0 bases; bases with no gene match: 5. Per germline, CDR1 SGHNT and CDR2 YYREEE (reference sequence). The CDR3 DNA follows: TGTGCCAGCAGCTTGGCAGGGGGCAGGGGTGGCTACACCTTC. This translates into CASSLAGGRGGYTF.

The chain links TRBV9 to TRBJ1-2; 12 bases are shared with TRBD1. The V segment lost 0 bases and the J segment 2 bases; nucleotides outside the gene matches: 14. The CDR3 spans 20 residues. CDR1 is SGDLS, CDR2 YYNGEE, per germline. The DNA of the CDR3 is TGTGCCAGCAGCGTAGTGAGAGAGTCGGGACAGGGGGCGGGGAACTATGGCTACACCTTC. This translates into CASSVVRESGQGAGNYGYTF.

The chain recombines TRBV12-3 or TRBV12-4 with TRBJ2-7; the D gene is possibly TRBD1 (5 bases). This CDR3 is built from 13 residues. Deletions cut 4 bases from V and 3 bases from J, with 10 bases between. CDR3 region: CASSSSTVYEQYF. In DNA, the CDR3 is TGTGCCAGCAGTTCCTCGACAGTCTACGAGCAGTACTTC.

The rearrangement links TRBV19 to TRBJ1-3; D remains ambiguous. Germline CDR1 reads LNHDA; CDR2 reads SQIVND (reference sequence). The CDR3 sequence is 15 residues long. With 1 base removed from V and 0 bases from J, the gap between germline ends came to 7 bases. The DNA of the CDR3 is TGTGCCAGTAGTATAGTAGTAGACTCTGGAAACACCATATATTTT. Translation: CASSIVVDSGNTIYF.

With regard to this clone: Other DNA sequences in this specimen translate into the identical CDR3. This sequence joins TRBV28 and TRBJ1-2; 8 nucleotides align to TRBD1. Losses at the gene ends were 5 bases for V and 7 bases for J; bases not matched to a gene: 6. This CDR3 contains 13 residues. Per germline, CDR1 MDHEN and CDR2 SYDVKM. The CDR3 DNA follows: TGTGCCAGCAGTGTTCAGGGGGCAAGTGGCTACACCTTC. Translating it yields CASSVQGASGYTF.

The J gene is TRBJ1-1, the V gene TRBV13; tentatively, D is TRBD1 (5 bases). The CDR3 sequence is 14 residues long. Trimming took off 4 bases at V and 6 bases at J, with 15 bases between the two ends. CDR1 and CDR2 from the germline V gene are PRHDT and FYEKMQ (reference sequence). CDR3 protein: CASSSGLTAAEAFF. The CDR3 coding sequence is TGTGCCAGCAGCTCGGGACTGACTGCCGCTGAAGCTTTCTTT. The whole variable domain, remainder taken from reference TRBV13 and TRBJ1-1, is AAGVIQSPRHLIKEKRETATLKCYPIPRHDTVYWYQQGPGQDPQFLISFYEKMQSDKGSIPDRFSAQQFSDYHSELNMSSLELGDSALYFCASSSGLTAAEAFFGQGTRLTVV.

This sequence joins TRBV5-1 and TRBJ2-1, with D possibly being TRBD2 (6 bases). The germline V gene has CDR1 SGHRS and CDR2 YFSETQ. The V end was cut by 4 bases, the J end by 9 bases, with 11 bases between. This CDR3 is 12 amino acids long. The CDR3 reads CASSEGGGEQFF. CDR3 nucleotides: TGCGCCAGCAGCGAGGGAGGTGGTGAGCAGTTCTTC.

The chain has TRBV18 and TRBJ1-5, with unresolved D. The V end lost 4 bases, the J end lost 6 bases, and 10 bases lay between the germline ends. Germline CDR1 and CDR2: KGHSH and LQKENI. The CDR3 totals 13 residues. In DNA form, the CDR3 reads TGTGCCAGCTCACTCGCGGGATTTCAGCCCCAGCATTTT. Translated: CASSLAGFQPQHF.

This clone was found a few times. The rearrangement links TRBV12-3 or TRBV12-4 to TRBJ2-1; no reliable D call. The germline V and J ends were trimmed by 5 bases and 6 bases, with 5 bases remaining between them. The CDR3 has 11 residues. CDR3 loop: CASSPFNEQFF. CDR3 DNA sequence: TGTGCCAGCAGTCCTTTCAATGAGCAGTTCTTC.

V usage is TRBV9 and J usage is TRBJ2-1, with 12 bases identical to TRBD2. The CDR3 runs to 16 residues. Trimming removed 2 bases from V and 4 bases from J; junction bases left unmatched: 4. The germline V gene has CDR1 SGDLS and CDR2 YYNGEE. The CDR3 protein is CASSVTGLAGYNEQFF. The CDR3 DNA reads as TGTGCCAGCAGCGTGACCGGACTAGCGGGGTACAATGAGCAGTTCTTC.

The chain links TRBV18 to TRBJ1-2; TRBD1 aligns across 7 bases. Germline CDR1 KGHSH, CDR2 LQKENI. V lost 6 bases and J lost 7; bases outside the gene matches: 11. The CDR3 runs to 14 residues. DNA for the CDR3: TGTGCCAGCTCGCAAGAGGGGGCCCTGGGTGGCTACACCTTC. Protein: CASSQEGALGGYTF.

V usage is TRBV28 and J usage is TRBJ2-1; D unclear. The germline V gene encodes CDR1 MDHEN and CDR2 SYDVKM. The CDR3 is 12 residues long. Trimming shortened V by 3 bases and J by 8 bases, and 8 bases separated the two germline ends. For the CDR3, the DNA is TGTGCCAGCAGTTTTCGCGGCGATGAGCAGTTCTTC. It codes for CASSFRGDEQFF.

In nucleotides, the CDR3 is TGTGCCAGCAGCTTGGGGCGGGGCACTGAAGCTTTCTTT. Protein: CASSLGRGTEAFF. The chain links TRBV5-4 to TRBJ1-1; no clear D gene. Trimming removed 0 bases from V and 4 bases from J, with 7 bases in between. This CDR3 contains 13 residues. Germline values: CDR1 SGHNT, CDR2 YYREEE (reference sequence).

As regards this clone: One end of the junction fails to match germline, which may point to a read error. The CDR3 here is CASSLALLEQYF. The CDR3 bases are TGTGCCAGCAGCCTAGCCTTATTAGAGCAGTACTTC. V is TRBV7-9 and J is TRBJ2-7, with a weak D call TRBD2 (5 bases). The germline V gene encodes CDR1 SEHNR and CDR2 FQNEAQ (reference sequence). CDR3 length: 12 residues.

The gene calls are TRBV24-1 and TRBJ2-1, with TRBD2 as a possible D gene (6 bases). CDR3 length: 15 residues. The germline CDR1 and CDR2 sequences are KGHDR and SFDVKD. Trimming took off 3 bases at V and 7 bases at J, with 15 bases between the two ends. The CDR3 here is CATSDHEAGRNEQFF. The DNA for the CDR3 is TGTGCCACCAGTGATCACGAAGCGGGTAGGAATGAGCAGTTCTTC.